This T cell receptor (beta chain) was obtained from a study of shared clonotypes between healthy human individuals. The wider study: In total, the donors were two women and a few men aged 18 to 49.

Profiling relied on immunoSEQ multiplex PCR, and the TCRdb table lists in-frame clones only, not all of them. The sample carries roughly 1,500,000 clones, approximately 98% recorded once. The CDR3 is 13 residues long. Specimen: naive CD4+ T cells sorted from blood. Specified subset: CD45RA+ positively selected. This rearrangement joins TRBV21-1 to TRBJ1-5; the table's D gene call, TRBD1, was not cross checked with the DNA. TRBV21-1 is designated a pseudogene. This sequence originates from a man aged 30-40 years in good health. Here the CDR3 reads CASGGGTGQPQHF. DNA for the CDR3: TGTGCCAGCGGAGGGGGCACCGGTCAGCCCCAGCATTTT.